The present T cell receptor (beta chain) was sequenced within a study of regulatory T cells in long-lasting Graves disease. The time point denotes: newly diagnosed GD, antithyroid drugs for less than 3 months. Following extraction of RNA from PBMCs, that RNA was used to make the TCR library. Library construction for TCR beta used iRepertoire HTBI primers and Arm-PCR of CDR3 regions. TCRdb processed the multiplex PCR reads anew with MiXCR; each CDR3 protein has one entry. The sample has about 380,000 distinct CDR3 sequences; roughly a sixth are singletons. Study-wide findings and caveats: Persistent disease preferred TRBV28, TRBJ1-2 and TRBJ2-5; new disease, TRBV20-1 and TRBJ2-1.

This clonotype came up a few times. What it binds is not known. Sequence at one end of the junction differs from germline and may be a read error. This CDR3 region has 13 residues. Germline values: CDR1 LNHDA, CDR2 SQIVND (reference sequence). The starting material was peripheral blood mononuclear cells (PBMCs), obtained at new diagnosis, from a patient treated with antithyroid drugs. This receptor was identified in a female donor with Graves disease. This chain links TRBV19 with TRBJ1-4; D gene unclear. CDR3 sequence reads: CASMSRLNEKLFF. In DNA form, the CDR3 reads TGTGCAAGTATGTCCAGGTTGAATGAAAAACTGTTTTTT.